This T cell receptor (beta chain) comes out of a study of cytomegalovirus exposure and HLA in healthy donors. General study findings and limits: For cytomegalovirus status, the classifier reportedly gave diagnoses with high specificity and sensitivity.

Unmatched junction bases numbered 8, after V lost 4 bases and J lost 1 base. This CDR3 spans 17 amino acids. CDR1 and CDR2 from the germline V gene are LNHDA and SQIVND (reference sequence). For this clone: Its antigen is unidentified.

60 Vbeta and 13 Jbeta primers were used in PCR. Libraries were prepared by immunoSEQ multiplex PCR; TCRdb keeps only in-frame clonotypes and omits some of them. This table holds 95,000 to 100,000 clones, over 60% found once. The TCR was taken from a human donor in good health. Material for sequencing was PBMCs. The V gene is TRBV19, the J gene TRBJ2-7; 12 bases agree with TRBD1. The CDR3 region has the DNA TGTGCCAGTAGTAGGGGGACAGGGGGCTCGGGGTCCTACGAGCAGTACTTC. It encodes CASSRGTGGSGSYEQYF.